This paragraph covers one TCR beta chain sequence. What it binds is unknown. J gave up 1 base and V 5 bases, and 5 bases lay outside the gene matches. Looked up from germline, CDR1 is MDHEN and CDR2 is SYDVKM. The CDR3 consists of 15 residues. Repertoires were generated with immunoSEQ multiplex PCR, while TCRdb's copy carries only in-frame clones and drops some. This sample has approximately 65,000 clones, with about 82% found just once. Blood specimens came from baseline, cycle 4 day 1, and cycle 7 day 1. These data are taken from a study of OX40 agonist ivuxolimab in advanced cancers. Study-level information: The study enrolled dose-escalation patients with hepatocellular carcinoma, melanoma, renal cell or head and neck cancer. The group had a mean age of roughly 65 years, ranged from about 23 to 79, and was 82.7% male.

Study-level results: At doses 0.1 to 3.0 mg/kg, CD4+ and CD8+ clones expanded.

Sequenced material: CD4+ or CD8+ T cells sorted from blood, taken in a trial of the OX40 agonist ivuxolimab. The chain links TRBV28 to TRBJ1-5; 7 bases are shared with TRBD1. The receptor was derived from an adult with an advanced solid tumor such as melanoma, head and neck, liver or kidney cancer. The CDR3 is CASSLRQGSNQPQHF. For the CDR3, the DNA is TGTGCCAGCAGTCTTCGACAGGGAAGCAATCAGCCCCAGCATTTT.